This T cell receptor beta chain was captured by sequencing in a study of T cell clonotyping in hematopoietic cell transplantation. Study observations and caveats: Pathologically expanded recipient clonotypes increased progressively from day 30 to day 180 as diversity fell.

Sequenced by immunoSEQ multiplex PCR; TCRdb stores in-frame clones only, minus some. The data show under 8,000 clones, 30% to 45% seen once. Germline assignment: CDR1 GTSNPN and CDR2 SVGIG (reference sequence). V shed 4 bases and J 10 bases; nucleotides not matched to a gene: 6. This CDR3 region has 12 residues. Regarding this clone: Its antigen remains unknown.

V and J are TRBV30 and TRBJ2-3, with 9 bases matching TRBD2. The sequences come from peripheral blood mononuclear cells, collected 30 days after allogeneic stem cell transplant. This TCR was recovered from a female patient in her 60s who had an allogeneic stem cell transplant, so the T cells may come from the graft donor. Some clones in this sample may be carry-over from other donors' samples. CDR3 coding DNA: TGTGCCTGGAAGCTACTAGCGGGCCCGCAGTATTTT. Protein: CAWKLLAGPQYF. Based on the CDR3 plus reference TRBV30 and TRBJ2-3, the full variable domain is SQTIHQWPATLVQPVGSPLSLECTVEGTSNPNLYWYRQAAGRGLQLLFYSVGIGQISSEVPQNLSASRPQDRQFILSSKKLLLSDSGFYLCAWKLLAGPQYFGPGTRLTVL.